This T cell receptor beta chain was identified in a study of shared T cell receptors in the human thymus. V shed 5 bases and J 2 bases; nucleotides not matched to a gene: 4. In germline, CDR1 is PRHDT, CDR2 FYEKMQ (reference sequence). The CDR3 is 16 amino acids. The assay was immunoSEQ multiplex PCR, and TCRdb's table has in-frame clones only and misses some. The table lists a few hundred thousand clones, approximately 95% of them singletons, with approximately 0.02% in the top ten. The source of this sequence is a human donor. The V and J genes are TRBV13 and TRBJ2-3; TRBD2 aligns across 13 bases. Sample: thymocytes. The DNA of the CDR3 is TGTGCCAGCAGCCGACTAGCGGGAGGCTTCACAGATACGCAGTATTTT. As protein: CASSRLAGGFTDTQYF.